The sequence of this TCR beta chain was determined in a study of cytomegalovirus exposure and HLA in healthy donors. Study results and limitations: The investigators catalogued 180 or so TCR beta chains as cytomegalovirus-associated. V- and J-gene trimming in TCR beta was tied to a missense DCLRE1C variant by an analysis performed later. Segments of the TCR beta V type were, in most cases, productive about 87% or about 30% of the time in an earlier analysis.

The PCR used 60 Vbeta and 13 Jbeta primers. Authors' data handling: A follow-up analysis tallied around 76 million unique TCR beta chains, roughly 10 million shared. This table comes from immunoSEQ multiplex PCR, and its TCRdb copy is limited to in-frame clones, with some not included. The D gene and trimming were derived from the DNA, and the V and J assignments and clone size from that table. The sample shows 130,000 to 150,000 clones, more than 60% of them seen only once. Regarding this clone: Its target is unknown.

With 5 bases removed from V and 6 bases from J, the gap between germline ends came to 14 bases. This CDR3 is built from 15 residues. CDR1 is MNHEY, CDR2 SVGAGI, per germline. This TCR was sampled from a male donor in good health and CMV-seronegative. Sample: PBMCs. This chain connects TRBV6-5 to TRBJ1-6; a possible D gene is TRBD1 (5 bases). The CDR3 protein is CASSRPGEGNSPLHF. The CDR3 DNA reads TGTGCCAGCAGTCGCCCGGGGGAGGGTAATTCACCCCTCCACTTT.